One sample yielded the 24 T cell receptor beta chains listed below, sequenced in a study of OX40 agonist ivuxolimab in advanced cancers. Preparation of the library involved the immunoSEQ multiplex PCR assay. Drawn from immuneACCESS, this table holds only the in-frame rearrangements with V and J called that TCRdb kept. Clones are partly lost; checked studies trace under half to an unresolved V gene and leave the rest unexplained. In all, the sample holds tens of thousands of clones, and 75% to 90% of those were seen once. The top ten hold 0.38% of the sample. Here the sequenced sample was CD4+ or CD8+ T cells sorted from blood, taken in a trial of the OX40 agonist ivuxolimab. These receptor sequences come from an adult with an advanced solid tumor such as melanoma, head and neck, liver or kidney cancer.

As regards this clone: Other DNA sequences in the same sample also yield this CDR3. The V call is TRBV28, the J call TRBJ2-1, with D tentatively TRBD2 (6 bases). Germline V gene data show CDR1 as MDHEN and CDR2 as SYDVKM. V shed 4 bases and J shed 2 bases, with 15 bases lying between them. This CDR3 spans 16 amino acids. The CDR3 loop is CASSSGEGGPYNEQFF. CDR3 nucleotides: TGTGCCAGCAGTTCGGGGGAAGGTGGCCCCTACAATGAGCAGTTCTTC.

The chain carries TRBV15 and TRBJ2-3, with TRBD1 as a possible D gene (6 bases). The length of the CDR3 is 16 residues. The V gene lost 3 bases and the J gene lost 2 bases, with 15 bases spanning the gap. Germline V lookup: CDR1 LNHNV, CDR2 YYDKDF (reference sequence). DNA for the CDR3: TGTGCCACCAGCAGGGACCGACAGGTGAACACAGATACGCAGTATTTT. It is translated as CATSRDRQVNTDTQYF.

The V gene is TRBV30, the J gene TRBJ2-2; TRBD2 matches 8 bases. Trimming at V came to 0 bases and at J to 6 bases, leaving 9 bases not matched to a gene. Germline V lookup: CDR1 GTSNPN, CDR2 SVGIG (reference sequence). This CDR3 contains 16 residues. This chain's CDR3 is CAWSVSGVAGSGELFF. For the CDR3, the DNA is TGTGCCTGGAGTGTATCTGGGGTAGCGGGGTCCGGGGAGCTGTTTTTT.

This clone was seen more than once but under ten times. This chain links TRBV4-3 with TRBJ1-1; maybe TRBD1 (5 bases). V lost 1 base, J lost 4 bases, and 16 bases lay in between. CDR1 is LGHNA and CDR2 is YSLEER in the germline V gene. The CDR3 sequence is 16 residues long. CDR3 loop: CASSQGGQGAATEAFF. CDR3 coding DNA: TGCGCCAGCAGCCAAGGCGGGCAGGGAGCGGCCACTGAAGCTTTCTTT.

The chain joins TRBV21-1 to TRBJ1-5; the table assigns TRBD1, which was not confirmed against the DNA. TRBV21-1 has pseudogene status. The CDR3 covers 18 residues. The CDR3 DNA follows: TGTGCCAGCAGCAACCTTAGGCCAGGGTCGAATAGCAATCAGCCCCAGCATTTT. It translates to CASSNLRPGSNSNQPQHF.

The rearrangement joins TRBV6-6 to TRBJ1-4, with D possibly matching TRBD1 (5 bases). Trimming took 6 bases from V and 0 from J, leaving 14 bases between them. CDR1 and CDR2 (germline): MNHNY, SVGAGI (reference sequence). The length of the CDR3 is 16 residues. CDR3 in amino acids: CASSHGRDATNEKLFF. The CDR3 DNA sequence: TGTGCCAGCAGCCACGGACGGGACGCAACTAATGAAAAACTGTTTTTT.

In DNA, the CDR3 is TGTGCCAGCAGTTCGAGCATATTTTCAGATACGCAGTATTTT. Its translation is CASSSSIFSDTQYF. The J gene is TRBJ2-3, the V gene TRBV6-6; D remains unclear. V was trimmed by 4 bases and J by 4 bases, leaving 12 bases between them. CDR3 length: 14 amino acids. Germline V lookup: CDR1 MNHNY, CDR2 SVGAGI (reference sequence).

This clone was observed a single time. This sequence joins TRBV18 and TRBJ2-3, with D maybe TRBD2 (5 bases). Germline V gene sequence: CDR1 KGHSH, CDR2 LQKENI. The CDR3 spans 12 residues. V was cut by 0 bases and J by 9 bases, with 7 bases left in between. The chain's CDR3 is CASSPPGETQYF. The CDR3 DNA reads TGTGCCAGCTCACCACCGGGAGAGACGCAGTATTTT.

The chain combines TRBV6-1 with TRBJ1-5, with D hard to call. The CDR3 totals 16 residues. The germline V gene encodes CDR1 MNHNS and CDR2 SASEGT. V lost 2 bases, J lost 7 bases, and 18 bases lay in between. The chain's CDR3 is CASSEMVAGGLQPQHF. The DNA of the CDR3 is TGTGCCAGCAGTGAAATGGTGGCCGGAGGGCTCCAGCCCCAGCATTTT.

V is TRBV27 and J is TRBJ1-1; D is unresolved. The CDR3 loop spans 14 amino acids. Germline V gives CDR1 MNHEY, CDR2 SMNVEV (reference sequence). The V gene lost 1 base and the J gene lost 7 bases, with 13 bases spanning the gap. CDR3 region: CASSLYRQSNEAFF. The CDR3 nucleotides are TGTGCCAGCAGTTTATACCGGCAGTCGAATGAAGCTTTCTTT.

The chain uses TRBV29-1 and TRBJ1-1; D not certain. With 8 bases removed from V and 1 base from J, the gap between germline ends came to 14 bases. The CDR3 runs 13 residues. Germline loops: CDR1 SQVTM, CDR2 ANQGSEA. The CDR3, as DNA: TGCAGCTCTCGGAGGTTACCGAACACTGAAGCTTTCTTT. It translates to CSSRRLPNTEAFF.

CDR3 region: CASSLAPGRGAAFF. For the CDR3, the DNA is TGTGCCAGCAGCTTGGCCCCGGGAAGGGGCGCAGCTTTCTTT. This chain connects TRBV5-8 to TRBJ1-1; D is perhaps TRBD1 (5 bases). The CDR3 spans 14 residues. Germline V gives CDR1 SGHTS, CDR2 YDEGEE. Trimming took 0 bases from V and 10 from J, leaving 16 bases between them.

The chain recombines TRBV6-6 with TRBJ2-2, with 9 nucleotides matching TRBD2. The germline gives CDR1 MNHNY, CDR2 SVGAGI (reference sequence). This CDR3 region has 15 residues. The V segment lost 5 bases and the J segment 3 bases; nucleotides outside the gene matches: 4. Here the CDR3 reads CASSRRGGDTGELFF. CDR3 in DNA: TGTGCCAGCAGTCGGCGGGGGGGCGACACCGGGGAGCTGTTTTTT.

The V gene is TRBV2, the J gene TRBJ1-2, with TRBD1 identical over 8 bases. With 7 bases clipped from V and 6 bases from J, the junction kept 10 bases outside the gene matches. The CDR3 sequence is 14 residues long. From germline, CDR1 is SNHLY and CDR2 FYNNEI. The CDR3 nucleotides are TGTGCCAGCACCGACCCTTTGACAGGGGATGGCTACACCTTC. This gives the protein CASTDPLTGDGYTF.

The table lists this clone with a count of one. The rearrangement links TRBV6-1 to TRBJ2-2; D may be TRBD1 or TRBD2 (5 bases each). The V end lost 3 bases, the J end lost 6 bases, and 8 bases lay between the germline ends. The CDR3 sequence is 13 residues long. Germline values: CDR1 MNHNS, CDR2 SASEGT. CDR3 sequence (DNA): TGTGCCAGCAGTGACGGGGACGCCGGGGAGCTGTTTTTT. This sequence encodes CASSDGDAGELFF.

The chain recombines TRBV6-6 with TRBJ2-7, with D perhaps TRBD1 (6 bases). CDR3 length equals 16 residues. Trimming cost V 0 bases and J 0 bases, with 12 bases left between them. Germline loops: CDR1 MNHNY, CDR2 SVGAGI (reference sequence). In DNA form, the CDR3 reads TGTGCCAGCAGTTACTCTAGGACGGACAGCTCCTACGAGCAGTACTTC. Residues: CASSYSRTDSSYEQYF.

In DNA, the CDR3 is TGTGCCAGCAGTGTAGGAAGGCAGGGCAATGAGCAGTTCTTC. It encodes CASSVGRQGNEQFF. This chain joins TRBV6-5 and TRBJ2-1; a weak D match, TRBD1 (5 bases). V lost 5 bases and J 6 bases, leaving 14 bases between the germline ends. CDR3 length: 14 residues. CDR1 is MNHEY, CDR2 SVGAGI, per germline.

This chain uses TRBV27 with TRBJ2-7; 9 bases align to TRBD1. Losses at the gene ends were 5 bases for V and 7 bases for J; bases not matched to a gene: 15. Germline loops: CDR1 MNHEY, CDR2 SMNVEV (reference sequence). The CDR3 is made up of 16 amino acids. The CDR3 spells CASSPSGGTGIGEQYF. The CDR3 DNA sequence: TGTGCCAGCAGTCCTTCGGGCGGGACAGGGATCGGAGAGCAGTACTTC.

The J gene is TRBJ1-2, the V gene TRBV2, with a possible D match to TRBD1 (6 bases). The germline gives CDR1 SNHLY, CDR2 FYNNEI. V was cut by 3 bases and J by 2 bases, with 10 bases left in between. This CDR3 contains 14 residues. The CDR3 is CASSDGGHNYGYTF. The CDR3 region has the DNA TGTGCCAGCAGTGATGGGGGGCACAACTATGGCTACACCTTC.

This clone was counted a single time. The J gene is TRBJ2-3, the V gene TRBV18; perhaps D is TRBD1 or TRBD2 (7 bases each). Germline values: CDR1 KGHSH, CDR2 LQKENI. V lost 4 bases, J lost 7 bases, and 24 bases lay in between. The CDR3 spans 17 residues. CDR3 bases: TGTGCCAGCTCACTACTACGGGACAGCGGGGACCTACATACGCAGTATTTT. Its translation: CASSLLRDSGDLHTQYF.

The rearrangement joins TRBV7-3 to TRBJ2-7; D remains unclear. This CDR3 region has 13 residues. Trimming cost V 4 bases and J 5 bases, with 12 bases left between them. Germline lookup yields CDR1 SGHTA and CDR2 FQGTGA. As DNA, the CDR3 is TGTGCCAGCAGCTCAACCCGGAGCCACGAGCAGTACTTC. Translated, it gives CASSSTRSHEQYF.

The rearrangement uses TRBV9 and TRBJ2-1; D remains ambiguous. Trimming cost V 0 bases and J 9 bases, with 13 bases left between them. The CDR3 covers 14 residues. Germline CDR1 reads SGDLS; CDR2 reads YYNGEE. In DNA, the CDR3 is TGTGCCAGCAGCGTAGTGTGGGGTTCGGGTGAGCAGTTCTTC. This codes for CASSVVWGSGEQFF.

Written as DNA, the CDR3 is TGTGCCAGCAGCGACGGGGGGGGCAGGCCAGATACGCAGTATTTT. This translates into CASSDGGGRPDTQYF. This chain connects TRBV13 to TRBJ2-3, with 8 bases identical to TRBD2. J gave up 4 bases and V 5 bases, and 8 bases lay outside the gene matches. This CDR3 has 15 residues. From germline, CDR1 is PRHDT and CDR2 FYEKMQ (reference sequence).

J is TRBJ1-2 and V is TRBV25-1; D possibly corresponds to TRBD1 (5 bases). The CDR3 totals 16 residues. The germline V and J ends were trimmed by 2 bases and 4 bases, with 17 bases remaining between them. CDR1 is MGHDK and CDR2 is SYGVNS in the germline V gene. The CDR3: CASSETRGQGSYGYTF. The CDR3 nucleotides are TGTGCCAGCAGTGAAACCCGAGGTCAGGGTAGCTATGGCTACACCTTC.